This TCR beta chain is drawn from a study of cytomegalovirus exposure and HLA in healthy donors. Primers: 60 Vbeta forward and 13 Jbeta reverse. Profiled with immunoSEQ multiplex PCR; TCRdb holds only in-frame clones, not every one. The sample's table shows 70,000 to 90,000 clones. The CDR3 is made up of 16 amino acids. Trimming removed 4 bases at V and 0 bases at J, with 16 bases between. Germline-derived CDR1 and CDR2 are MDHEN and SYDVKM. The receptor comes from a man aged 18 to 30 in good health and CMV-seropositive. The sequencing sample was made of PBMCs. The chain links TRBV28 to TRBJ2-7; the D gene is possibly TRBD1 (6 bases). The chain's CDR3 is CASSSPRTDSSYEQYF. Written as DNA, the CDR3 is TGTGCCAGCAGTTCCCCCCGGACAGACAGCTCCTACGAGCAGTACTTC.